This T cell receptor beta chain came from a study of ipilimumab plus nivolumab after autologous stem cell transplantation (dated by TCRdb to the early 2020s). A note on the overall study: A median of about 5 ipilimumab doses and under ten nivolumab doses was received by trial patients. Both primary refractory and relapsed disease were represented in the DLBCL cohort, where 18-month progression-free survival was about 82% and 31%, respectively. More than 30 patients made up the trial's intent-to-treat population. Patients in the trial were undergoing autologous transplant and had high-risk diffuse large B cell lymphoma, mature T cell lymphoma, or multiple myeloma. General findings and caveats noted by the study authors: According to the authors, a biologic rationale for studying the approach further came from T cell receptor repertoire, regulatory T cell phenotype and gut microbiota profiles. Combined checkpoint inhibition as post-transplant consolidation was concluded by the authors to appear tolerable.

About this clone itself: No cognate antigen has been identified for it. The input lacks base qualities; no much larger clone sits a single base away.

The library relied on the immunoSEQ multiplex PCR assay. This immuneACCESS table, as held by TCRdb, lists in-frame sequences with V and J called but not all clones. Of the missing ones, under half trace to an unresolved V gene in checked studies; the others have no known cause. For this sample there are 15,000 to 20,000 clones; more than 65% appear just once. Of the sample, about 40% falls within the top ten clones. Trimming costs V 7 bases and J 0 bases, and their ends lie 12 bases apart. Sequences SNHLY (CDR1) and FYNNEI (CDR2) are obtained from the germline V gene. From its cysteine to its phenylalanine, the CDR3 spans 14 amino acids. CDR3 DNA only is kept here, 42 bases in frame from base 1. Checkpoint therapy was initiated 14 to 28 days after autologous transplant, and ipilimumab was administered at 1 mg/kg intravenously on day 1 of selected weeks. The nivolumab dose was 3 mg/kg intravenously, delivered on day 1 of weeks 1, 4, 7, 10, and every two weeks through week 26. This was a Phase Ib clinical trial that tested ipilimumab plus nivolumab, given as combined checkpoint inhibition, for consolidation following autologous stem cell transplantation.

The sample in question was PBMCs, obtained in a trial of ipilimumab plus nivolumab as post-transplant consolidation. The V gene is TRBV2 and the J gene is TRBJ1-2; confidence is insufficient to name the D gene. The source is a male donor with diffuse large B-cell lymphoma. The nucleotide sequence is given as TGTGCCAGCACCTTGTCCGGAGCTAACTATGGCTACACCTTC. It codes for CASTLSGANYGYTF.